The TCR beta chain described here comes from a study of early T cells in non-severe SARS-CoV-2 infection. Study overall: From unsorted whole blood, bulk RNA was sequenced, and the chains remained unpaired.

Trimming pared 5 bases from V and 6 bases from J, leaving 16 bases between. From germline, CDR1 is SGHTA and CDR2 FQGTGA. The CDR3 extends over 15 amino acids. The TCR library protocol was used to attach unique molecular identifiers. These identifiers were attached to individual cDNA molecules. Each CDR3 protein gets one entry after TCRdb re-called the 5' RACE reads with MiXCR. The profile shows approximately 100,000 distinct CDR3 sequences, approximately 11% of them singletons. This clonotype turned up a few times. J is TRBJ2-2 and V is TRBV7-3; either TRBD1 or TRBD2 may supply D (5 bases each). This TCR derives from an adult who was a healthcare worker with PCR-confirmed SARS-CoV-2 infection or an uninfected control (not recorded which). Sequences were obtained from whole blood. CDR3 in amino acids: CASSPPGRQPGELFF. CDR3 sequence (DNA): TGTGCCAGCAGCCCCCCGGGACGCCAACCCGGGGAGCTGTTTTTT.